The present T cell receptor beta chain was sequenced within a study of T cell responses to AZD1222 COVID-19 vaccine. A word on this clone: Its target is not known.

CDR1 and CDR2 (germline): MRHNA, SNTAGT. The CDR3 is 13 amino acids. V shed 6 bases and J 9 bases; nucleotides not matched to a gene: 7. Study-wide findings and caveats: Repertoire sampling happened only post peak T cell response. Baseline testing showed seropositivity in only a handful of AZD1222 recipients. Increased Spike-specific TCR breadth and depth were observed after two AZD1222 doses.

Generated by immunoSEQ multiplex PCR, the TCRdb table keeps only in-frame clones and is missing some. The data hold some 150,000 clones, with 85% to 95% observed a single time. This TCR derives from an adult in good health. This sample comprised peripheral blood, obtained on day 0 of MenACWY control vaccination. This chain joins TRBV6-4 and TRBJ1-1; 10 nucleotides line up with TRBD1. The CDR3 protein is CASRGTGVSKAFF. The CDR3 nucleotides read TGTGCCAGCAGGGGGACAGGGGTTTCGAAAGCTTTCTTT.